A single sample gave rise to the 14 T cell receptor beta chains below, sequenced in a study of T cell responses to AZD1222 COVID-19 vaccine. Method: immunoSEQ multiplex PCR; TCRdb's copy keeps in-frame clones and lacks some. The repertoire includes fewer than 90,000 clones, 70% to 90% of them detected once, and around 6% sits in the top ten. Sequences were derived from peripheral blood, sampled 28 days after the second AZD1222 dose. The receptors here all came from an adult who received the AZD1222 COVID-19 vaccine.

Here the CDR3 reads CASSFYSSYEQYF. CDR3 bases: TGTGCCAGCAGTTTTTATAGCTCCTACGAGCAGTACTTC. The gene calls are TRBV27 and TRBJ2-7; D gene unclear. The germline CDR1 and CDR2 sequences are MNHEY and SMNVEV (reference sequence). V was shortened by 3 bases and J by 0 bases, with 6 bases between the two germline ends. This CDR3 has 13 amino acids.

The chain recombines TRBV6-4 with TRBJ1-1; 9 nucleotides match TRBD1. The germline gives CDR1 MRHNA, CDR2 SNTAGT. The CDR3 loop spans 14 amino acids. With V trimmed by 6 bases and J by 0 bases, 2 bases remained unmatched. The CDR3 here is CASRGQGLNTEAFF. The CDR3, as DNA: TGTGCCAGCAGGGGACAGGGCTTGAACACTGAAGCTTTCTTT.

As DNA, the CDR3 is TGTGCCAGCAGTTACTGGGAGGGTTCAGGCTACACCTTC. Protein: CASSYWEGSGYTF. This chain connects TRBV6-5 to TRBJ1-2; D unclear. The CDR3 is 13 amino acids. Germline V gene data show CDR1 as MNHEY and CDR2 as SVGAGI. Trimming removed 1 base at V and 8 bases at J, with 11 bases between.

The chain links TRBV6-6 to TRBJ1-1; a possible D gene is TRBD1 (6 bases). Germline-derived CDR1 and CDR2 are MNHNY and SVGAGI (reference sequence). The CDR3 runs 13 residues. V was clipped by 5 bases and J by 9 bases, with 16 bases between them. This CDR3 reads CASSTRQDQKAFF. The CDR3 DNA reads as TGTGCCAGCAGTACCCGACAGGATCAAAAAGCTTTCTTT.

This clone was seen a single time. The V call is TRBV29-1, the J call TRBJ1-1; D unclear. V was clipped by 7 bases and J by 6 bases, with 12 bases between them. CDR1 and CDR2 (germline): SQVTM, ANQGSEA. CDR3 length: 11 residues. The CDR3 loop is CSAVGGAEAFF. For the CDR3, the DNA is TGCAGCGCAGTAGGAGGAGCTGAAGCTTTCTTT.

This chain uses TRBV29-1 with TRBJ2-5; 8 bases map to TRBD1. This CDR3 has 12 amino acids. CDR1 is SQVTM and CDR2 is ANQGSEA in the germline V gene. After removal of 7 bases from V and 4 bases from J, the junction contained 5 bases not matched to a gene. CDR3 loop: CSGLQGGETQYF. In nucleotides, the CDR3 is TGCAGCGGATTACAGGGGGGAGAGACCCAGTACTTC.

CDR3 DNA: TGTGCCAGCAGCTTACAGCAGTATAATGAAAAACTGTTTTTT. It specifies CASSLQQYNEKLFF. V gene TRBV7-7 combines with J gene TRBJ1-4, with D unclear. Germline loops: CDR1 SSHAT, CDR2 FNYEAQ (reference sequence). Trimming cost V 2 bases and J 4 bases, with 8 bases left between them. This CDR3 is 14 amino acids long.

The CDR3 sequence is CASRQSEQHNEQFF. The CDR3 nucleotides read TGTGCCAGCAGACAGTCAGAGCAACACAATGAGCAGTTCTTC. The chain has TRBV28 and TRBJ2-1; D is unresolved. V lost 6 bases and J 5 bases, leaving 14 bases between the germline ends. The CDR3 covers 14 residues. Germline V gives CDR1 MDHEN, CDR2 SYDVKM.

The chain employs TRBV30 and TRBJ2-7; D remains ambiguous. Trimming left V 4 bases short and J 6 bases short, with 16 bases between. The CDR3 sequence is 13 residues long. Germline CDR1 is GTSNPN and CDR2 is SVGIG (reference sequence). CDR3 nucleotide sequence: TGTGCCTGGACCTTAACTGTTCTTCCCGAGCAGTACTTC. Its protein product is CAWTLTVLPEQYF.

This sequence joins TRBV5-1 and TRBJ1-3; D perhaps matches TRBD1 (5 bases). Germline lookup yields CDR1 SGHRS and CDR2 YFSETQ. There are 18 residues in the CDR3. Deletions cut 4 bases from V and 0 bases from J, with 20 bases between. The chain's CDR3 is CASSLVPGGGGSGNTIYF. The CDR3 coding sequence is TGCGCCAGCAGCCTGGTCCCAGGTGGGGGAGGCTCTGGAAACACCATATATTTT.

V is TRBV28 and J is TRBJ1-4, with D tentatively TRBD1 (5 bases). V was cut by 6 bases and J by 4 bases, with 15 bases left in between. This CDR3 has 15 residues. Germline CDR1 and CDR2: MDHEN and SYDVKM. CDR3: CASSSGGGGNEKLFF. The CDR3, as DNA: TGTGCCAGCAGCTCCGGGGGGGGTGGTAATGAAAAACTGTTTTTT.

This clone is a singleton in its sample. V gene TRBV5-1 combines with J gene TRBJ1-5, with TRBD1 matching over 7 bases. CDR3 length equals 15 residues. Per germline, CDR1 SGHRS and CDR2 YFSETQ. J lost 3 bases, V lost 0 bases, and 3 bases had no gene match. CDR3 DNA: TGCGCCAGCAGCTTGGTAGGGGGCCCCAATCAGCCCCAGCATTTT. Residues: CASSLVGGPNQPQHF.

The chain links TRBV2 to TRBJ1-6; D unresolved. Trimming left V 0 bases short and J 8 bases short, with 14 bases between. The CDR3 spans 16 residues. In germline, CDR1 is SNHLY, CDR2 FYNNEI. CDR3 amino acids: CASSEALSGGDSPLHF. CDR3 DNA: TGTGCCAGCAGTGAAGCGCTTTCGGGAGGAGATTCACCCCTCCACTTT.

The V call is TRBV2, the J call TRBJ1-2, with D unclear. Germline CDR1 reads SNHLY; CDR2 reads FYNNEI. Trimming removed 7 bases at V and 4 bases at J, with 10 bases between. The CDR3 sequence is 12 residues long. The CDR3 nucleotides read TGTGCCAGCATAAGTCTTCCCTATGGCTACACCTTC. Protein product: CASISLPYGYTF.